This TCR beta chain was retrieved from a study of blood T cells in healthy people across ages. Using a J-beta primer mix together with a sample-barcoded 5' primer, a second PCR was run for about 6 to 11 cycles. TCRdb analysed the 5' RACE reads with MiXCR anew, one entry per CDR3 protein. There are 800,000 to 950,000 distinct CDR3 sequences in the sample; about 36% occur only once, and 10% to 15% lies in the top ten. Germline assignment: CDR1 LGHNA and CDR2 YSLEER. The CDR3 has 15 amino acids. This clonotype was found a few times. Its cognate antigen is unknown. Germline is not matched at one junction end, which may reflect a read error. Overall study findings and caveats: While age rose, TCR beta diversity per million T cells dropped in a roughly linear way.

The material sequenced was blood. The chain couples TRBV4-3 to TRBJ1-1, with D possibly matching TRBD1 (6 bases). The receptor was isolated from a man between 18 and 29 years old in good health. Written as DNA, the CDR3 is TGCGCCAGCAGCCAAGATCCAGGGGTGAACATTGAAGCTTTCTTT. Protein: CASSQDPGVNIEAFF.